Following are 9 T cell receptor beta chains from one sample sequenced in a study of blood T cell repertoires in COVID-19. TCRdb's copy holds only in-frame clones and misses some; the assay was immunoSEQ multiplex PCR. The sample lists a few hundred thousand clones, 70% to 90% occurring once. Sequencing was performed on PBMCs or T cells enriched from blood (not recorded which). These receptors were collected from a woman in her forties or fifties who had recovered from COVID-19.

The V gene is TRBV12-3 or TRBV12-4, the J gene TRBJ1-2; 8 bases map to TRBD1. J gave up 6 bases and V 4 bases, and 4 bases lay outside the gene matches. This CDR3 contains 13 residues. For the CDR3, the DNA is TGTGCCAGCAGTTGGGCGACAGGGGATGGCTACACCTTC. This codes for CASSWATGDGYTF.

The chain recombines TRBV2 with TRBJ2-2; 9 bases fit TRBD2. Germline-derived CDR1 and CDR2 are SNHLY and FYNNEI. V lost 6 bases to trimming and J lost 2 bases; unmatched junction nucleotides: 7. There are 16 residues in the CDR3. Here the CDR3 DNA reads TGTGCCAGCAGCGTACTTAGCGGGAGAAACACCGGGGAGCTGTTTTTT. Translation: CASSVLSGRNTGELFF.

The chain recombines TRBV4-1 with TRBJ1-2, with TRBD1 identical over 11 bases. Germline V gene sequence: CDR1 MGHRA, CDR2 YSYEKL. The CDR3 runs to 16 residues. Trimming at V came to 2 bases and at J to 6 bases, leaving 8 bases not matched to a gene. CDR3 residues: CASSQTLGTGGNGYTF. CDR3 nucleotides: TGCGCCAGCAGCCAAACCCTAGGGACAGGGGGAAATGGCTACACCTTC.

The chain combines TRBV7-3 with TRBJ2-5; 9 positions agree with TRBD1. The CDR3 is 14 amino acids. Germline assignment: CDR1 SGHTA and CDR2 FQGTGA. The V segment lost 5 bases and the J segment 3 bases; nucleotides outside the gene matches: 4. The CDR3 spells CASSRTGGEETQYF. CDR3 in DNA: TGTGCCAGCAGCCGAACAGGGGGCGAAGAGACCCAGTACTTC.

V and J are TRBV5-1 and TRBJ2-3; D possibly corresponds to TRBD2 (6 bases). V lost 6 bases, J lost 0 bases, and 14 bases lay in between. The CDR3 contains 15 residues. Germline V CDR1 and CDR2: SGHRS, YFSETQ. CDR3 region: CASTPPSGSTDTQYF. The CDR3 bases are TGCGCCAGCACTCCCCCCAGCGGGAGCACAGATACGCAGTATTTT.

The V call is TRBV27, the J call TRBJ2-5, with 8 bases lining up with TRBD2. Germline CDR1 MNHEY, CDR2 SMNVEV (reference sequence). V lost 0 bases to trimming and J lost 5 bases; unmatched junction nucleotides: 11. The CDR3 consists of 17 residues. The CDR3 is CASSLSGRAGVRETQYF. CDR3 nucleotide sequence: TGTGCCAGCAGTTTATCTGGACGAGCGGGAGTCCGGGAGACCCAGTACTTC.

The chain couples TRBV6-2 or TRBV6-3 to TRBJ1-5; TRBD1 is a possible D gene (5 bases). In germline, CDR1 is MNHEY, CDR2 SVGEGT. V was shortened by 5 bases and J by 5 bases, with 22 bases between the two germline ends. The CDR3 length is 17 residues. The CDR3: CASSNLGITSGHQPQHF. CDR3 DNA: TGTGCCAGCAGTAACCTAGGAATCACTTCAGGGCATCAGCCCCAGCATTTT.

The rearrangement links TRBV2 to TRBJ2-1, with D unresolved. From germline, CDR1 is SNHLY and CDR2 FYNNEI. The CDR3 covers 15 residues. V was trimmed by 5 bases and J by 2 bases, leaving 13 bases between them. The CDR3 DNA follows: TGTGCCAGCAGTTTTAGTCTATTAACCTACAATGAGCAGTTCTTC. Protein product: CASSFSLLTYNEQFF.

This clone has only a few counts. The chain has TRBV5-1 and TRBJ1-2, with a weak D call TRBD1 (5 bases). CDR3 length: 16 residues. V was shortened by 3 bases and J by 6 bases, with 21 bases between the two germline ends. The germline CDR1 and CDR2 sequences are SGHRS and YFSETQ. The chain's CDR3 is CASSSARRGIYDGYTF. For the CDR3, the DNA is TGCGCCAGCAGCTCCGCTAGGCGGGGCATCTATGATGGCTACACCTTC.